This entry lists 20 T cell receptor beta chains sequenced from one sample in a study of blood T cell repertoires in COVID-19. Sequenced by immunoSEQ multiplex PCR; TCRdb stores in-frame clones only, minus some. The sample contains some 200,000 clones, roughly 80% of which appear only once. The sample comprised PBMCs or T cells enriched from blood (not recorded which). These receptors were collected from a woman in her forties or fifties who had been exposed to COVID-19.

This clone was counted a single time. V is TRBV19 and J is TRBJ2-6; unclear D gene. The CDR3 is 16 amino acids. The V gene's germline CDR1 is LNHDA and CDR2 SQIVND (reference sequence). The V and J ends lost 4 bases and 0 bases respectively, with 10 bases between them. The CDR3 DNA reads as TGTGCCAGTAGTAGCATACAGTTCTCTGGGGCCAACGTCCTGACTTTC. Its protein is CASSSIQFSGANVLTF.

The rearrangement joins TRBV6-4 to TRBJ2-1; no clear D gene. Germline V gene sequence: CDR1 MRHNA, CDR2 SNTAGT. The CDR3 runs to 15 residues. Trimming removed 0 bases at V and 5 bases at J, with 11 bases between. Here the CDR3 reads CASSDSSLLDNEQFF. DNA for the CDR3: TGTGCCAGCAGTGACTCGAGTCTCCTGGACAATGAGCAGTTCTTC.

The chain uses TRBV28 and TRBJ1-3; unclear D gene. There are 13 residues in the CDR3. Trimming stripped 2 bases from V and 10 bases from J, with 12 bases between. Germline-derived CDR1 and CDR2 are MDHEN and SYDVKM. This CDR3 reads CASSLGRERTIYF. The CDR3 DNA reads TGTGCCAGCAGTTTAGGCCGGGAGAGGACCATATATTTT.

This clone appeared once. The gene calls are TRBV12-5 and TRBJ2-1, with 9 bases that match TRBD1. CDR3 size: 14 residues. V shed 8 bases and J 6 bases; nucleotides not matched to a gene: 8. Germline V gene lookup returns CDR1 LGHNT and CDR2 FRNRAP. The CDR3: CASWDRAGLNEQFF. In DNA, the CDR3 is TGTGCTAGTTGGGACAGGGCCGGACTCAATGAGCAGTTCTTC.

In nucleotides, the CDR3 is TGTGCCAGCAGTGAATTAGAAAATGAGCAGTTCTTC. It yields the protein CASSELENEQFF. The chain has TRBV25-1 and TRBJ2-1; unclear D gene. The CDR3 covers 12 residues. The V gene's germline CDR1 is MGHDK and CDR2 SYGVNS. Trimming took off 1 base at V and 7 bases at J, with 5 bases between the two ends.

This rearrangement joins TRBV10-1 to TRBJ2-2, with D hard to call. The V end was cut by 4 bases, the J end by 7 bases, with 10 bases between. The CDR3 covers 13 residues. CDR1 and CDR2 from the germline V gene are WNHNN and SYGVQD (reference sequence). In DNA form, the CDR3 reads TGCGCCAGCAGTGGACTCCCTGGCGGGGAGCTGTTTTTT. It is translated as CASSGLPGGELFF.

The chain joins TRBV2 to TRBJ1-5; the D gene is possibly TRBD1 (6 bases). Germline CDR1 SNHLY, CDR2 FYNNEI. Trimming removed 6 bases from V and 6 bases from J, with 12 bases in between. The CDR3 length is 13 residues. The CDR3, as DNA: TGTGCCAGCAGGGGGGCCGGGACTCAGCCCCAGCATTTT. It codes for CASRGAGTQPQHF.

The chain joins TRBV29-1 to TRBJ1-5; no definite D call. Germline V gene lookup returns CDR1 SQVTM and CDR2 ANQGSEA. V gave up 6 bases and J gave up 5 bases, with 14 bases separating them. CDR3 size: 13 residues. CDR3 protein: CSVAYRRDQPQHF. CDR3 DNA sequence: TGCAGCGTGGCATATCGACGGGATCAGCCCCAGCATTTT.

The table lists this clone with a few counts. V usage is TRBV28 and J usage is TRBJ1-4; 8 bases agree with TRBD1. Germline lookup yields CDR1 MDHEN and CDR2 SYDVKM. Trimming took 11 bases from V and 7 from J; bases not matched to a gene: 6. This CDR3 comprises 12 residues. This CDR3 is CAAGQGGEKLFF. The CDR3 DNA follows: TGTGCCGCCGGACAGGGTGGTGAAAAACTGTTTTTT.

The chain recombines TRBV30 with TRBJ2-1; tentatively, D is TRBD2 (6 bases). The CDR3 spans 11 residues. Germline V gene data show CDR1 as GTSNPN and CDR2 as SVGIG (reference sequence). Trimming took 0 bases from V and 10 from J, leaving 7 bases between them. The CDR3 loop is CAWSVSGEQFF. The DNA for the CDR3 is TGTGCCTGGAGTGTCAGCGGGGAGCAGTTCTTC.

This clone was recorded only once. This chain links TRBV7-9 with TRBJ2-3, with D tentatively TRBD2 (6 bases). The CDR3 is made up of 16 amino acids. Germline CDR1 is SEHNR and CDR2 is FQNEAQ (reference sequence). The V end lost 5 bases, the J end lost 0 bases, and 15 bases lay between the germline ends. DNA for the CDR3: TGTGCCAGCAGCCCCTCAGGGACTGATAGCACAGATACGCAGTATTTT. Amino acid sequence: CASSPSGTDSTDTQYF.

Remarks on this clone: Other DNA sequences in the sample encode the same CDR3. The CDR3 region is CASSPSTDTQYF. DNA of the CDR3: TGTGCCAGCAGCCCAAGCACAGATACGCAGTATTTT. The gene calls are TRBV3-1 (or the pseudogene TRBV3-2) and TRBJ2-3; D gene unclear. The germline CDR1 and CDR2 sequences are LGHDT and YNNKEL (reference sequence). Trimming took 4 bases from V and 0 from J, leaving 2 bases between them. CDR3 length equals 12 residues.

This chain connects TRBV7-9 to TRBJ1-3, with 7 nucleotides matching TRBD1. Germline loops: CDR1 SEHNR, CDR2 FQNEAQ (reference sequence). The CDR3 length is 15 residues. V dropped 5 bases and J dropped 2; count of bases not matched to a gene: 6. The CDR3: CASSPQGVTGNTIYF. CDR3 DNA sequence: TGTGCCAGCAGCCCCCAGGGGGTCACTGGAAACACCATATATTTT.

The chain joins TRBV7-8 to TRBJ1-5; D is ambiguous. With 2 bases removed from V and 4 bases from J, the gap between germline ends came to 18 bases. The CDR3 sequence is 17 residues long. CDR1 SGHVS and CDR2 FQNEAQ come from the germline V gene. DNA of the CDR3: TGTGCCAGCAGCTTATTGCGTTGGGCGGGGTATAATCAGCCCCAGCATTTT. It codes for CASSLLRWAGYNQPQHF.

The chain links TRBV30 to TRBJ1-4, with TRBD1 matching over 8 bases. The CDR3 has 15 amino acids. The trim removed 8 bases at V and 7 bases at J, leaving 15 bases unmatched. CDR1 and CDR2 (germline): GTSNPN, SVGIG (reference sequence). CDR3 nucleotide sequence: TGTGCCGGAGTACGGCCAGGGGGCCGGGGTGAAAAACTGTTTTTT. Translation gives CAGVRPGGRGEKLFF.

The V gene is TRBV27, the J gene TRBJ2-7, with 8 bases identical to TRBD1. V gave up 7 bases and J gave up 7 bases; unmatched junction bases: 18. The CDR3 is 16 amino acids. In germline, CDR1 is MNHEY, CDR2 SMNVEV (reference sequence). In nucleotides, the CDR3 is TGTGCCAGCACCACCTTTTACCGGACAGGGAGCGGAGAGCAGTACTTC. Translating gives CASTTFYRTGSGEQYF.

DNA for the CDR3: TGTGCCAGCAGCCAAGACAGGGGTCGGCTCATGGCACCCCTCCACTTT. The encoded protein is CASSQDRGRLMAPLHF. The V call is TRBV3-1 (or the pseudogene TRBV3-2), the J call TRBJ1-6, with D maybe TRBD1 (6 bases). V was clipped by 0 bases and J by 11 bases, with 17 bases between them. The germline V gene has CDR1 LGHDT and CDR2 YNNKEL (reference sequence). The CDR3 loop spans 16 amino acids.

The rearrangement links TRBV19 to TRBJ1-2, with D unclear. The CDR3 is made up of 13 amino acids. V was pared by 10 bases and J by 6 bases, with 18 bases between. Germline V lookup: CDR1 LNHDA, CDR2 SQIVND (reference sequence). CDR3: CAIREHLSDGYTF. The CDR3 DNA reads as TGTGCCATCAGAGAACACCTGAGCGATGGCTACACCTTC.

The chain links TRBV27 to TRBJ2-7; TRBD1 is a possible D gene (5 bases). Germline V gene sequence: CDR1 MNHEY, CDR2 SMNVEV (reference sequence). The CDR3 sequence is 15 residues long. The V end lost 5 bases, the J end lost 0 bases, and 14 bases lay between the germline ends. This CDR3 is CASSLEDGASYEQYF. CDR3 DNA: TGTGCCAGCAGTCTCGAAGATGGGGCCTCCTACGAGCAGTACTTC.

The V gene is TRBV18, the J gene TRBJ2-7, with D unclear. The CDR3 consists of 13 residues. Deletions cut 3 bases from V and 6 bases from J, with 12 bases between. Germline V CDR1 and CDR2: KGHSH, LQKENI. Here the CDR3 reads CASSPSPVGEQYF. Here the CDR3 DNA reads TGTGCCAGCTCACCCTCGCCGGTTGGCGAGCAGTACTTC.